The 24 T cell receptor beta chains in this list originate from one sample, sequenced in a study of early T cells in non-severe SARS-CoV-2 infection. Using its own MiXCR run on the 5' RACE reads, TCRdb lists one record per CDR3 protein. Altogether more than 45,000 distinct CDR3 sequences are present, around 11% being singletons, with the ten largest covering over 3%. Sequencing was done on a sample of whole blood. The source is an adult who was a healthcare worker with PCR-confirmed SARS-CoV-2 infection or an uninfected control (not recorded which).

This clonotype occurred a few times. This chain joins TRBV14 and TRBJ1-2; tentatively, D is TRBD1 (6 bases). Germline CDR1 is SGHDN and CDR2 is FVKESK. The CDR3 runs 13 residues. The V and J ends lost 4 bases and 9 bases respectively, with 15 bases between them. The CDR3 region has the DNA TGTGCCAGCAGCCCGGGGACACGGTTTCGCTACACCTTC. Amino acid sequence: CASSPGTRFRYTF.

A word on this clonotype: A much larger clone lies a single base off, so this may be a read error. Since no conserved phenylalanine or tryptophan closes the CDR3, a read error is the likely cause. CDR3 residues: CSVWTGLRSEQYS. CDR3 coding DNA: TGCAGCGTATGGACAGGGCTTCGTTCCGAGCAGTACTCC. The chain employs TRBV29-1 and TRBJ2-7; 8 positions match TRBD1. The CDR3 runs 13 residues. Germline lookup yields CDR1 SQVTM and CDR2 ANQGSEA. Trimming at V came to 6 bases and at J to 6 bases, leaving 10 bases not matched to a gene.

There are many counts of this clonotype. V gene TRBV7-6 combines with J gene TRBJ2-1, with 9 bases aligning to TRBD2. Germline assignment: CDR1 SGHVS and CDR2 FNYEAQ. The length of the CDR3 is 18 residues. V was clipped by 0 bases and J by 6 bases; unmatched bases: 12. CDR3 coding DNA: TGTGCCAGCAGCTTAGCGCGATCCCCTAGCGGGGAGCCCAATGAGCAGTTCTTC. Translated, it gives CASSLARSPSGEPNEQFF.

This clonotype turned up a few times. J is TRBJ2-3 and V is TRBV6-5, with D perhaps TRBD1 or TRBD2 (5 bases each). The V end was cut by 5 bases, the J end by 5 bases, with 14 bases between. CDR3 length: 14 residues. Looked up from germline, CDR1 is MNHEY and CDR2 is SVGAGI. CDR3 DNA: TGTGCCAGCAGTCGGGGCGGGCGAGGAGATACGCAGTATTTT. Translation: CASSRGGRGDTQYF.

V usage is TRBV30 and J usage is TRBJ2-1, with 12 nucleotides matching TRBD2. This CDR3 has 17 amino acids. Losses at the gene ends were 8 bases for V and 7 bases for J; bases not matched to a gene: 18. In germline, CDR1 is GTSNPN, CDR2 SVGIG (reference sequence). The CDR3 sequence: CAHQTSGSPSLANEQFF. The CDR3 nucleotides read TGTGCCCATCAGACTAGCGGGAGCCCATCCCTTGCGAATGAGCAGTTCTTC.

This clonotype was seen repeatedly, ten times or more. V usage is TRBV7-2 and J usage is TRBJ2-7; D remains ambiguous. Germline V gives CDR1 SGHTA, CDR2 FQGNSA. Trimming removed 5 bases from V and 6 bases from J, with 11 bases in between. The CDR3 runs 12 residues. CDR3 sequence (DNA): TGTGCCAGCAGCCCAGGCTGGGGCGAGCAGTACTTC. It encodes CASSPGWGEQYF. The variable domain in full, completed from reference TRBV7-2 and TRBJ2-7, reads GAGVSQSPSNKVTEKGKDVELRCDPISGHTALYWYRQSLGQGLEFLIYFQGNSAPDKSGLPSDRFSAERTGGSVSTLTIQRTQQEDSAVYLCASSPGWGEQYFGPGTRLTVT.

This clonotype was counted many times. The V call is TRBV18, the J call TRBJ2-7, with TRBD2 matching over 9 bases. The CDR3 covers 15 residues. Germline V gene sequence: CDR1 KGHSH, CDR2 LQKENI. V dropped 3 bases and J dropped 6; count of bases not matched to a gene: 9. The chain's CDR3 is CASSPSASGISEQYF. CDR3 in DNA: TGTGCCAGCTCACCGTCGGCTAGCGGGATAAGCGAGCAGTACTTC.

The chain joins TRBV5-1 to TRBJ2-1; 7 bases agree with TRBD1. Germline CDR1 reads SGHRS; CDR2 reads YFSETQ. This CDR3 has 15 amino acids. Trimming removed 2 bases from V and 5 bases from J; junction bases left unmatched: 7. The CDR3 DNA reads TGCGCCAGCAGCTTAACTGACAGGGAAAACAATGAGCAGTTCTTC. It encodes CASSLTDRENNEQFF.

This clonotype was seen more than once but under ten times. The J gene is TRBJ1-1, the V gene TRBV5-1; weak D call: TRBD1 (5 bases). This CDR3 contains 15 residues. The V end lost 3 bases, the J end lost 1 base, and 13 bases lay between the germline ends. In germline, CDR1 is SGHRS, CDR2 YFSETQ. The CDR3 spells CASSSEGPKNTEAFF. The CDR3 coding sequence is TGCGCCAGCAGCTCCGAGGGGCCGAAGAACACTGAAGCTTTCTTT.

This clonotype was seen only a few times. The rearrangement uses TRBV7-9 and TRBJ2-1, with D tentatively TRBD2 (6 bases). The germline V gene has CDR1 SEHNR and CDR2 FQNEAQ (reference sequence). Trimming removed 2 bases from V and 10 bases from J, with 9 bases in between. This CDR3 spans 12 amino acids. The CDR3 loop reads CASSLMEGEQFF. The CDR3 DNA follows: TGTGCCAGCAGCTTAATGGAGGGGGAGCAGTTCTTC.

The CDR3 sequence is CASSHGASGNTIYF. In DNA form, the CDR3 reads TGTGCCAGCAGCCATGGGGCGTCTGGAAACACCATATATTTT. This sequence joins TRBV3-1 and TRBJ1-3, with D maybe TRBD1 (5 bases). The germline CDR1 and CDR2 sequences are LGHDT and YNNKEL (reference sequence). Trimming took 3 bases from V and 1 from J, leaving 7 bases between them. The CDR3 has 14 residues.

This chain uses TRBV7-3 with TRBJ2-7; 9 nucleotides agree with TRBD2. The CDR3 has 14 amino acids. V lost 3 bases and J lost 7; bases outside the gene matches: 7. Germline CDR1 SGHTA, CDR2 FQGTGA. The CDR3 DNA reads TGTGCCAGCAGCTTGAATAGCGGGAGCCGGGAGCAGTACTTC. Encoded protein: CASSLNSGSREQYF.

This chain uses TRBV28 with TRBJ1-4; 7 nucleotides align to TRBD1. Germline loops: CDR1 MDHEN, CDR2 SYDVKM. V was pared by 5 bases and J by 2 bases, with 14 bases of the junction left unmatched. This CDR3 region has 18 residues. CDR3 in DNA: TGTGCCAGCAGTCCCCTTGGGGACAGTCCTCCCACTAATGAAAAACTGTTTTTT. Translating gives CASSPLGDSPPTNEKLFF.

The sample holds many counts of this clonotype. This chain links TRBV9 with TRBJ1-2; D remains ambiguous. Trimming pared 1 base from V and 4 bases from J, leaving 2 bases between. There are 11 residues in the CDR3. The germline CDR1 and CDR2 sequences are SGDLS and YYNGEE. CDR3 bases: TGTGCCAGCAGCGTACCCTATGGCTACACCTTC. It translates to CASSVPYGYTF.

The J gene is TRBJ2-5, the V gene TRBV28, with D perhaps TRBD1 or TRBD2 (5 bases each). This CDR3 contains 14 residues. V lost 6 bases to trimming and J lost 4 bases, with 15 bases between them. Germline-derived CDR1 and CDR2 are MDHEN and SYDVKM. CDR3 bases: TGTGCCAGCAGCACCCCAGTGAGGGGAGAGACCCAGTACTTC. Translating it yields CASSTPVRGETQYF. Using reference TRBV28 and TRBJ2-5 for the parts outside the CDR3, the full variable domain is DVKVTQSSRYLVKRTGEKVFLECVQDMDHENMFWYRQDPGLGLRLIYFSYDVKMKEKGDIPEGYSVSREKKERFSLILESASTNQTSMYLCASSTPVRGETQYFGPGTRLLVL.

This clonotype was seen only a few times. The V gene is TRBV29-1, the J gene TRBJ1-4; possibly TRBD1 for D (6 bases). Trimming shortened V by 7 bases and J by 6 bases, and 18 bases separated the two germline ends. The germline V gene has CDR1 SQVTM and CDR2 ANQGSEA. This CDR3 comprises 14 residues. The DNA for the CDR3 is TGCAGCGCTGCCTCAGGGGTTCTATATGAAAAACTGTTTTTT. Its translation: CSAASGVLYEKLFF.

The V gene is TRBV9, the J gene TRBJ2-1; 8 nucleotides match TRBD2. The CDR3 runs 14 residues. Germline V lookup: CDR1 SGDLS, CDR2 YYNGEE. The trim removed 3 bases at V and 3 bases at J, leaving 2 bases unmatched. The CDR3 region is CASSAGTSYNEQFF. CDR3 sequence (DNA): TGTGCCAGCAGCGCCGGGACTAGCTACAATGAGCAGTTCTTC.

This clonotype was detected many times. This chain uses TRBV2 with TRBJ1-2, with D tentatively TRBD1 (5 bases). Germline assignment: CDR1 SNHLY and CDR2 FYNNEI. The CDR3 is 15 residues long. The germline V and J ends were trimmed by 5 bases and 8 bases, with 21 bases remaining between them. The CDR3 region is CASSQERGVSSGYTF. The CDR3 DNA reads as TGTGCCAGCAGTCAAGAACGAGGGGTCTCTTCCGGCTACACCTTC.

This clonotype appeared many times. The V and J genes are TRBV3-1 and TRBJ1-1; D is uncertain. Germline V gene data show CDR1 as LGHDT and CDR2 as YNNKEL (reference sequence). CDR3 length equals 12 residues. V was trimmed by 6 bases and J by 11 bases, leaving 16 bases between them. DNA of the CDR3: TGTGCCAGCAGAAGCTTAGCCCAGGACGCTTTCTTT. Amino acid sequence: CASRSLAQDAFF.

The chain employs TRBV19 and TRBJ2-1; D not resolved. Trimming took off 3 bases at V and 0 bases at J, with 9 bases between the two ends. Germline V gene data show CDR1 as LNHDA and CDR2 as SQIVND (reference sequence). CDR3 length: 15 residues. The CDR3 region has the DNA TGTGCCAGTAGTATCGAAGGATACTCCTACAATGAGCAGTTCTTC. Translated, it gives CASSIEGYSYNEQFF.

This sequence joins TRBV7-2 and TRBJ2-5; 8 bases match TRBD2. The V and J ends lost 2 bases and 5 bases, in that order; junction bases with no gene match: 13. Germline V CDR1 and CDR2: SGHTA, FQGNSA. The length of the CDR3 is 17 residues. CDR3 region: CASSLRRGAGEGETQYF. The CDR3 bases are TGTGCCAGCAGCTTACGGAGGGGAGCGGGAGAGGGCGAGACCCAGTACTTC.

The chain employs TRBV4-2 and TRBJ2-3; 10 positions match TRBD2. Germline V CDR1 and CDR2: LGHNA, YNFKEQ. The CDR3 is made up of 16 amino acids. The V gene end was trimmed by 4 bases and the J gene end by 5 bases; junction bases not matched to a gene: 9. CDR3 protein: CASSLQREGREDTQYF. CDR3 coding DNA: TGTGCCAGCAGCCTCCAGCGGGAGGGCCGGGAAGATACGCAGTATTTT.

This clonotype was seen a handful of times. The rearrangement links TRBV20-1 to TRBJ2-7, with D hard to call. The CDR3 runs to 12 residues. V lost 2 bases and J lost 4, with 9 bases in between. The germline V gene has CDR1 DFQATT and CDR2 SNEGSKA (reference sequence). In DNA form, the CDR3 reads TGCAGTGCTAGACGTCAGGAGTACGAGCAGTACTTC. Amino acids: CSARRQEYEQYF.

This clonotype was seen a handful of times. This sequence joins TRBV4-1 and TRBJ2-3; TRBD2 is a possible D gene (5 bases). This CDR3 has 16 residues. V lost 1 base to trimming and J lost 4 bases, with 15 bases between them. Per germline, CDR1 MGHRA and CDR2 YSYEKL. As DNA, the CDR3 is TGCGCCAGCAGCCAAGTTGTAGCGCCCAGGCCAGATACGCAGTATTTT. It codes for CASSQVVAPRPDTQYF.